This T cell receptor beta chain appears in the sequencing data of a study of read filtering for tumor transcriptome and immune sequencing. Study outcomes and limitations: IR-seq captured clonotypes deeper and more reliably than RNA-seq.

This library used roughly 0.4 ug RNA and molecular barcoded adaptors spanning alpha/delta and beta/gamma chains. TCRdb re-called the reads through MiXCR, storing one row per CDR3 protein. The sample records some 40,000 distinct CDR3 sequences, over 9.5% being singletons. This clonotype was found many times. No antigen is known for it. CDR3 size: 14 residues. Germline trimming cut 6 bases from V and 4 bases from J; bases unmatched to any gene: 3. Looked up from germline, CDR1 is SNHLY and CDR2 is FYNNEI. Specimen: a population of CD138-negative cells sorted from bone marrow. This TCR was sampled from a donor aged 40 or over with multiple myeloma. This chain connects TRBV2 to TRBJ2-1; 10 bases agree with TRBD2. As DNA, the CDR3 is TGTGCCAGCAGCTCTAGCGGGGGTTACAATGAGCAGTTCTTC. Its translation: CASSSSGGYNEQFF. The full variable domain, in which reference TRBV2 and TRBJ2-1 provide the parts outside the CDR3, is EPEVTQTPSHQVTQMGQEVILRCVPISNHLYFYWYRQILGQKVEFLVSFYNNEISEKSEIFDDQFSVERPDGSNFTLKIRSTKLEDSAMYFCASSSSGGYNEQFFGPGTRLTVL.